This T cell receptor (beta chain) was identified during a study of blood T cell repertoires in COVID-19. At the level of the study: Material from acute and convalescent COVID-19 was sourced from the United States, Italy and Spain. The cDNA or gDNA used as material had been derived from T cells, B-cell-depleted T cells, or PBMCs.

Trimming took off 4 bases at V and 0 bases at J, with 12 bases between the two ends. Germline-derived CDR1 and CDR2 are SGHRS and YFSETQ. This CDR3 spans 15 amino acids. Authors' analysis steps: Researchers report that nucleated cell counts were estimated from reference gene primer amplification. Sequencing was performed with immunoSEQ multiplex PCR; in TCRdb, only in-frame clones are kept and a portion is missing. V and J calls and clone size are those listed in that table; D and trimming were worked out from the DNA. Here the sample spans about 41,000 clones, around 89% being singletons. The receptor was isolated from a human donor in a cohort sampled during active COVID-19. This chain connects TRBV5-1 to TRBJ2-3; D may be TRBD1 (5 bases). The sample was peripheral blood. CDR3 bases: TGCGCCAGCAGCCCAGACAGACCTAGCACAGATACGCAGTATTTT. Translated: CASSPDRPSTDTQYF.